These T cell receptor beta chains were read from a single sample in a study of shared clonotypes between healthy human individuals. Profiled with immunoSEQ multiplex PCR; TCRdb holds only in-frame clones, not every one. The table shows 800,000 or so clones, with about 97% occurring only once. Sequenced material: naive CD8+ T cells sorted from blood. The source of these receptors is a man aged 25 to 45 in good health. Both conserved end residues are part of each CDR3. Each record gives: V gene, J gene, CDR3 protein.

TRBV4-1	TRBJ2-7	CASSQEPNYEQYF
TRBV25-1	TRBJ2-5	CASSEGATQYF
TRBV21-1	TRBJ2-5	CASSDSPRQAGTQYF
TRBV19	TRBJ2-7	CASSGAISSYEQYF
TRBV7-9	TRBJ2-3	CASRTGTRGTDTQYF
TRBV4-1	TRBJ2-3	CASSQVGVITDTQYF
TRBV27	TRBJ2-7	CASSRSGRTNEQYF
TRBV4-1	TRBJ2-7	CASSPSQGAHEQYF
TRBV6-5	TRBJ2-7	CASSYSGGSSYEQYF
TRBV14	TRBJ1-2	CASSRTETNYGYTF
TRBV27	TRBJ2-1	CASSPSVSGRVDEQFF
TRBV7-9	TRBJ2-1	CASSQGGVYNEQFF
TRBV5-4	TRBJ2-1	CASSLGAEQFF
TRBV7-9	TRBJ1-5	CASSRGEAVSNQPQHF
TRBV7-9	TRBJ2-5	CAITAPGQPLEAQYF
TRBV25-1	TRBJ1-1	CASSAQWTMNTEAFF
TRBV7-2	TRBJ1-5	CASSQYRAPNQPQHF
TRBV6-1	TRBJ2-7	CASSPRGAYEQYF
TRBV9	TRBJ1-3	CASSVDWDSSGNTIYF
TRBV4-1	TRBJ2-7	CASSQFSGRDYEQYF
TRBV5-1	TRBJ1-1	CASSPSTGVNTEAFF
TRBV27	TRBJ2-7	CASSLSTGNGYEQYF
TRBV29-1	TRBJ2-2	CSVVLHSNTGELFF
TRBV5-1	TRBJ2-4	CASSWTVLGKNIQYF
TRBV10-1	TRBJ2-7	CASSESGQSYEQYF
TRBV5-5	TRBJ2-1	CASSALAGAAYNEQFF
TRBV5-1	TRBJ2-7	CASRTLERPYEQYF
TRBV4-1	TRBJ1-2	CASSQDVDYGYTF
TRBV6-1	TRBJ1-4	CASSEGGYLATNEKLFF
TRBV5-8	TRBJ1-4	CASSLGQAAPKLFF
TRBV27	TRBJ2-1	CASSVGPKNEQFF
TRBV29-1	TRBJ2-7	CSVEDEGQGGYEQYF
TRBV5-1	TRBJ2-7	CASSARDRVLYEQYF
TRBV11-3	TRBJ1-1	CASSAGDLTEAFF
TRBV27	TRBJ2-7	CASSFSRAVSYEQYF
TRBV7-9	TRBJ2-7	CASSPRIRDRVYEQYF
TRBV30	TRBJ1-5	CAWSEGYRGWQPQHF
TRBV10-3	TRBJ2-7	CAIRSGWVHSYEQYF
TRBV11-3	TRBJ2-1	CASSPLTGGYNEQFF
TRBV9	TRBJ1-3	CASSVAERAAANTIYF
TRBV4-3	TRBJ2-1	CASSQGLGGGEQFF
TRBV9	TRBJ2-3	CASSVGVADYSDTQYF
TRBV11-2	TRBJ2-2	CASTHQPPRGRRTGELFF
TRBV27	TRBJ2-3	CASSLSGTDTQYF
TRBV7-8	TRBJ1-3	CASSLAHGPGPSNTIYF
TRBV5-1	TRBJ1-1	CASSLGSEAFF
TRBV29-1	TRBJ2-1	CSVGQGASEQFF
TRBV10-1	TRBJ1-5	CVIAGAANQPQHF
TRBV27	TRBJ2-7	CASSLSWARRVDEQYF
TRBV7-9	TRBJ2-6	CASSLGQSGANVLTF
TRBV7-9	TRBJ2-7	CASTLRTSGSHHEQYF
TRBV27	TRBJ2-3	CASGVISWELGGADTQYF
TRBV15	TRBJ2-7	CATGEAGQYF
TRBV9	TRBJ2-1	CASSVVPEGTNSYNEQFF